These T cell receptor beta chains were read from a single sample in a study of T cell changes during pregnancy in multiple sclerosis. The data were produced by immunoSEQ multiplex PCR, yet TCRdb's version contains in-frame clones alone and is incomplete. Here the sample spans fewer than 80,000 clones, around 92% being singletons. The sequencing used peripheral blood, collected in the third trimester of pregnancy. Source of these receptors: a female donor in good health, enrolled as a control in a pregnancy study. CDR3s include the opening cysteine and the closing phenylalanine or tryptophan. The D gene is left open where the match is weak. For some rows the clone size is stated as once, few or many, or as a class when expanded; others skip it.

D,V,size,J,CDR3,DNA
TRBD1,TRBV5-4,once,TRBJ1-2,CASSPSGGGSANYGYTF,TGTGCCAGCAGCCCCAGTGGAGGGGGCTCCGCTAACTATGGCTACACCTTC
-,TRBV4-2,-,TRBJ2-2,CASSQAGGNTGELFF,TGTGCCAGCAGCCAAGCCGGGGGGAACACCGGGGAGCTGTTTTTT
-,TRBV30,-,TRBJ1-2,CAWNWDINYGYTF,TGTGCCTGGAATTGGGACATTAACTATGGCTACACCTTC
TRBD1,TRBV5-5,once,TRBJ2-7,CASSSPMGDRAYEQYF,TGTGCCAGCAGCTCACCCATGGGGGACAGGGCCTACGAGCAGTACTTC
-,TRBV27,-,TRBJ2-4,CASGIAKNIQYF,TGTGCCAGCGGCATAGCCAAAAACATTCAGTACTTC
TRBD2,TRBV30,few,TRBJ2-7,CAWGIAGGFEQYF,TGTGCCTGGGGCATAGCGGGAGGATTTGAGCAGTACTTC
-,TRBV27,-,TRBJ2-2,CASSPLRNTGELFF,TGTGCCAGCAGCCCACTGAGGAACACCGGGGAGCTGTTTTTT
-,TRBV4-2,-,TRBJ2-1,CASSQYELAATYNEQFF,TGTGCCAGCAGCCAATACGAACTAGCCGCGACCTACAATGAGCAGTTCTTC
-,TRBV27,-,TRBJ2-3,CASSLGAGDTQYF,TGTGCCAGCAGTTTGGGGGCCGGAGATACGCAGTATTTT
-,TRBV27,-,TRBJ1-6,CASSLSDGRRGSPLHF,TGTGCCAGCAGTTTATCGGACGGTCGCAGGGGTTCACCCCTCCACTTT
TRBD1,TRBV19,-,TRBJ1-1,CASSAAGGAEAFF,TGTGCCAGTAGTGCTGCAGGGGGTGCTGAAGCTTTCTTT
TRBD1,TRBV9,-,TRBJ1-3,CASSVGRRQGLQNTIYF,TGTGCCAGCAGCGTAGGAAGGCGACAGGGTTTGCAAAACACCATATATTTT
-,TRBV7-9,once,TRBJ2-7,CASSTQGGEQYF,TGTGCCAGCAGCACACAGGGCGGGGAGCAGTACTTC
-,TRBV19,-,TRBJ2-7,CASSIQSSSYEQYF,TGTGCCAGTAGTATACAATCGTCCAGCTACGAGCAGTACTTC
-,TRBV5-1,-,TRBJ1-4,CASSLGDWEDEDSNEKLFF,TGCGCCAGCAGCTTGGGGGACTGGGAGGACGAAGATTCTAATGAAAAACTGTTTTTT
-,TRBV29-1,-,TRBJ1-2,CSVGRRDYGYTF,TGCAGCGTTGGAAGGAGGGACTATGGCTACACCTTC
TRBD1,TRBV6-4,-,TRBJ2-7,CAPQGGQGGFEQYF,TGTGCCCCACAAGGGGGACAGGGCGGATTCGAGCAGTACTTC
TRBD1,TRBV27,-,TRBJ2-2,CASNPTGGTGELFF,TGTGCCAGCAACCCGACAGGGGGCACCGGGGAGCTGTTTTTT
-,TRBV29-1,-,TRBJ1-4,CSVFRGEKLFF,TGCAGCGTTTTCCGGGGAGAAAAACTGTTTTTT
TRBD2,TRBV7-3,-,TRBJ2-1,CASSRTSGSGNEQFF,TGTGCCAGCAGCCGGACTAGCGGGAGTGGGAATGAGCAGTTCTTC
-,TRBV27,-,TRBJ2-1,CASSPPGSQSSYNEQFF,TGTGCCAGCAGTCCCCCCGGGAGCCAGAGCTCCTACAATGAGCAGTTCTTC
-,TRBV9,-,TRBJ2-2,CASSVEGLGGELFF,TGTGCCAGCAGCGTAGAAGGCCTAGGCGGGGAGCTGTTTTTT
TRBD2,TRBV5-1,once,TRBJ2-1,CASSLLNGGADEQFF,TGCGCCAGCAGCTTGTTGAACGGGGGGGCCGATGAGCAGTTCTTC
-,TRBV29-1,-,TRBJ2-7,CSVGGRGLAHSYEQYF,TGCAGCGTGGGGGGACGAGGGCTAGCACACTCCTACGAGCAGTACTTC
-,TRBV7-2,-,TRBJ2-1,CASSAPWPNLPYNEQFF,TGTGCCAGCAGCGCCCCGTGGCCAAACCTCCCCTACAATGAGCAGTTCTTC
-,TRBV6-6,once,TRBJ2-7,CASSGGTREQYF,TGTGCCAGCAGTGGGGGGACCCGCGAGCAGTACTTC
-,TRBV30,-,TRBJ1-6,CAWSGQRAGNSPLHF,TGTGCCTGGAGCGGACAGCGTGCGGGTAATTCACCCCTCCACTTT
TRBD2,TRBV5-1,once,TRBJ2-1,CASSLGSSGGRAQFF,TGCGCCAGCAGCTTGGGCTCTAGCGGGGGAAGAGCGCAGTTCTTC
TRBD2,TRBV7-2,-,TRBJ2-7,CASSLSSGGAYEQYF,TGTGCCAGCAGCTTATCTAGCGGGGGCGCCTACGAGCAGTACTTC
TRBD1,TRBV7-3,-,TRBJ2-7,CASSLRGGSTGTYEQYF,TGTGCCAGCAGCTTAAGAGGGGGCAGCACGGGGACCTACGAGCAGTACTTC
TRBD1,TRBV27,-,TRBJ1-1,CASSLRGREAFF,TGTGCCAGCAGTTTAAGGGGGCGTGAAGCTTTCTTT
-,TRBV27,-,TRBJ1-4,CASSLSQATNEKLFF,TGTGCCAGCAGTTTAAGCCAGGCAACTAATGAAAAACTGTTTTTT
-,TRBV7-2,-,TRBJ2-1,CASSLGLAYNEQFF,TGTGCCAGCAGCTTAGGTCTAGCTTACAATGAGCAGTTCTTC
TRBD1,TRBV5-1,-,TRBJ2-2,CASSLYRDRPTGELFF,TGCGCCAGCAGCTTGTATAGGGACAGGCCGACCGGGGAGCTGTTTTTT
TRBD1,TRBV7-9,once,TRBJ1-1,CASSSGTDKAFF,TGTGCCAGCAGCTCCGGGACAGACAAAGCTTTCTTT
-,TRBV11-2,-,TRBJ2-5,CASSPLTAGRRETQYF,TGTGCCAGCAGCCCACTAACGGCGGGGCGAAGGGAGACCCAGTACTTC
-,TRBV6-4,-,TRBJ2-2,CASRDHPAGELFF,TGTGCCAGCAGGGACCATCCAGCCGGGGAGCTGTTTTTT
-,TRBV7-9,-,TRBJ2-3,CASSLAPRDTQYF,TGTGCCAGCAGCTTAGCGCCTCGGGATACGCAGTATTTT
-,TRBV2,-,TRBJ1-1,CASSPKTVNTEAFF,TGTGCCAGCAGTCCGAAGACAGTGAACACTGAAGCTTTCTTT
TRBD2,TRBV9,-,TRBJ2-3,CASSVVGGGITDTQYF,TGTGCCAGCAGCGTAGTGGGCGGGGGGATCACAGATACGCAGTATTTT
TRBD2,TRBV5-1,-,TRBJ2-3,CASSLAGGGADTQYF,TGCGCCAGCAGCTTGGCCGGGGGGGGTGCAGATACGCAGTATTTT
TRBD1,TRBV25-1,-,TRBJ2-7,CASSGMGQSYEQYF,TGTGCCAGCAGTGGCATGGGACAGAGCTACGAGCAGTACTTC
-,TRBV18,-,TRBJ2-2,CASSLTQGLSGELFF,TGTGCCAGCTCACTTACCCAGGGATTGTCCGGGGAGCTGTTTTTT